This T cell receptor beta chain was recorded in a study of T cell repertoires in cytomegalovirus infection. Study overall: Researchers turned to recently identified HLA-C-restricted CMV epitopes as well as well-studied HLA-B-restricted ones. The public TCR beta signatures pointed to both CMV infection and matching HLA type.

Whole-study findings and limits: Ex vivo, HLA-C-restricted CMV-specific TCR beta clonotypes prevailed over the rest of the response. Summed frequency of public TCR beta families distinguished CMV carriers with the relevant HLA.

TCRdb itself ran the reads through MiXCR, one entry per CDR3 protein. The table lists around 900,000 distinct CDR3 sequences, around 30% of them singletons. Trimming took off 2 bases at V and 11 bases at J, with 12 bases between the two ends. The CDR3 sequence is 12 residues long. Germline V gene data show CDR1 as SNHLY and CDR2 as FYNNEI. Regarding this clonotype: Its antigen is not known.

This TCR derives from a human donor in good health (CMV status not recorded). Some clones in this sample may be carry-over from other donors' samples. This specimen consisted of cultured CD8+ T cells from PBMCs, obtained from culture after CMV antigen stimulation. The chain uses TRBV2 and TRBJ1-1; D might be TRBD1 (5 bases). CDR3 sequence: CASSEYEGTAFF. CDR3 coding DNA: TGTGCCAGCAGTGAATATGAGGGGACGGCTTTCTTT.